This T cell receptor (beta chain) was recovered during a study of CD8 T cells in ankylosing spondylitis. Study results and caveats: A TCR beta motif made of several highly homologous variants seemed typical of ankylosing spondylitis blood.

The ends were cut back, 3 bases at V and 6 bases at J, with 13 bases in the middle. Per germline, CDR1 SGHRS and CDR2 YFSETQ. This CDR3 is built from 15 residues. About this clonotype: Its specificity is unknown.

TCRdb redid the calling of the 5' RACE reads with MiXCR, one entry per CDR3 protein. The data show some 220,000 distinct CDR3 sequences, about 7% seen once. The sequenced sample was blood, either unsorted or a sorted T cell fraction (not recorded which). J is TRBJ2-6 and V is TRBV5-1; D gene ambiguous. The receptor was isolated from a male donor with ankylosing spondylitis. CDR3: CASSSHEGLANVLTF. CDR3 nucleotides: TGCGCCAGCAGCTCACACGAAGGTCTGGCCAACGTCCTGACTTTC. The variable domain in full, completed from reference TRBV5-1 and TRBJ2-6, reads KAGVTQTPRYLIKTRGQQVTLSCSPISGHRSVSWYQQTPGQGLQFLFEYFSETQRNKGNFPGRFSGRQFSNSRSEMNVSTLELGDSALYLCASSSHEGLANVLTFGAGSRLTVL.